The entry below gives a single T cell receptor beta chain sequence along with its context. Its antigen is unidentified. The entry originates in a study of blood T cells in healthy people across ages. General study findings and limits: Roughly linear declines in TCR beta diversity per million T cells occurred with age.

Each sample used at least 6 million PBMCs. Germline values: CDR1 MNHEY, CDR2 SVGAGI. Germline trimming cut 11 bases from V and 4 bases from J; bases unmatched to any gene: 8. This CDR3 spans 13 amino acids. The second PCR ran about 7 to 12 cycles with a sample-barcoded 5' primer and J-beta primers. A template-switch adaptor with 12 random nucleotides tagged each cDNA molecule. TCRdb independently ran MiXCR on the 5' RACE reads; one entry per CDR3 protein. The table shows about 1,600,000 distinct CDR3 sequences, with 42% occurring only once. This TCR was sampled from a woman aged 18-29 years in good health. Sequenced: blood. This chain links TRBV6-5 with TRBJ1-2, with TRBD1 identical over 9 bases. The CDR3 loop reads CAVQPGQGYGYTF. The CDR3, as DNA: TGTGCCGTACAGCCGGGACAGGGCTATGGCTACACCTTC.